One sample yielded the 32 T cell receptor beta chains listed below, sequenced in a study of PD-1 blockade in classical Hodgkin lymphoma. Every patient was affected by relapse after autologous stem cell transplantation, while exposure to brentuximab vedotin was not uniform. Some clones are missing from TCRdb's copy, which holds only in-frame ones; the method was immunoSEQ multiplex PCR. Of 25,000 to 35,000 clones listed, 70% to 75% are singletons. This sample comprised peripheral blood mononuclear cells (PBMCs), obtained before the second cycle of nivolumab. The origin of the receptors is a human donor with classical Hodgkin lymphoma.

This clone was counted a few times. J is TRBJ1-6 and V is TRBV30, with D uncertain. V was clipped by 0 bases and J by 9 bases, with 12 bases between them. Germline values: CDR1 GTSNPN, CDR2 SVGIG (reference sequence). This CDR3 comprises 14 residues. CDR3 protein: CAWSVPQVPSPLHF. Written as DNA, the CDR3 is TGTGCCTGGAGTGTACCCCAGGTTCCTTCACCCCTCCACTTT.

This clone was counted a few times. V gene TRBV7-6 combines with J gene TRBJ1-1, with D possibly TRBD1 on 5 matching bases. The germline gives CDR1 SGHVS, CDR2 FNYEAQ. V was clipped by 4 bases and J by 4 bases, with 13 bases between them. The CDR3 length is 14 residues. The CDR3 bases are TGTGCCAGCAGCTCCCAGGGAGCTGGCACTGAAGCTTTCTTT. Translated: CASSSQGAGTEAFF. The full variable domain, with the rest looked up from reference TRBV7-6 and TRBJ1-1, is GAGVSQSPRYKVTKRGQDVALRCDPISGHVSLYWYRQALGQGPEFLTYFNYEAQQDKSGLPNDRFSAERPEGSISTLTIQRTEQRDSAMYRCASSSQGAGTEAFFGQGTRLTVV.

The chain couples TRBV6-6 to TRBJ2-5, with D tentatively TRBD2 (6 bases). V dropped 6 bases and J dropped 5 bases, with 13 bases sitting between them. Per the germline V gene, CDR1 is MNHNY and CDR2 is SVGAGI (reference sequence). The CDR3 covers 13 residues. CDR3 nucleotides: TGTGCCAGCAGAGAGCGGGCTAGGGAGACCCAGTACTTC. This translates into CASRERARETQYF.

This clone was detected a few times. The rearrangement uses TRBV7-2 and TRBJ2-7; 8 nucleotides match TRBD2. The CDR3 is 15 amino acids. The trim removed 5 bases at V and 3 bases at J, leaving 9 bases unmatched. Germline V gene lookup returns CDR1 SGHTA and CDR2 FQGNSA. The CDR3 protein is CASSPGGGTSYEQYF. CDR3 in DNA: TGTGCCAGCAGCCCCGGAGGTGGGACTAGCTACGAGCAGTACTTC.

The J gene is TRBJ2-3, the V gene TRBV7-6; 11 bases fit TRBD1. With V trimmed by 5 bases and J by 3 bases, 10 bases remained unmatched. CDR3 size: 17 residues. CDR1 SGHVS and CDR2 FNYEAQ come from the germline V gene. The CDR3 coding sequence is TGTGCCAGCAGCCCGCGGACCGGGACAGGGGGGACAGATACGCAGTATTTT. Its translation is CASSPRTGTGGTDTQYF.

The CDR3 DNA reads TGTGCCAGCAGTTACTCGATCGTAGTGGCTTCTGGCTACACCTTC. This gives the protein CASSYSIVVASGYTF. The chain uses TRBV6-6 and TRBJ1-2; D gene uncertain. Germline values: CDR1 MNHNY, CDR2 SVGAGI (reference sequence). This CDR3 has 15 residues. The V end lost 0 bases, the J end lost 7 bases, and 15 bases lay between the germline ends.

The chain carries TRBV27 and TRBJ1-1, with TRBD1 as a possible D gene (6 bases). With 3 bases removed from V and 0 bases from J, the gap between germline ends came to 26 bases. CDR3 length: 20 residues. Germline loops: CDR1 MNHEY, CDR2 SMNVEV (reference sequence). This CDR3 is CASSLHGRGAGYLLNTEAFF. The CDR3 coding sequence is TGTGCCAGCAGTTTGCACGGGAGGGGGGCAGGGTACCTTCTGAACACTGAAGCTTTCTTT.

The V and J genes are TRBV21-1 and TRBJ2-7; no check of the table's D call, TRBD2, against the DNA was made. TRBV21-1 is a recognized pseudogene. The CDR3 covers 15 residues. CDR3 protein: CASSKGARVTYEQYF. In DNA form, the CDR3 reads TGTGCCAGCAGCAAAGGTGCGCGGGTGACCTACGAGCAGTACTTC.

The V gene is TRBV6-6, the J gene TRBJ2-7; 8 nucleotides align to TRBD1. CDR3 length: 16 amino acids. Trimming removed 6 bases from V and 2 bases from J; junction bases left unmatched: 12. The germline V gene has CDR1 MNHNY and CDR2 SVGAGI (reference sequence). This CDR3 reads CASSPTRTGRTYEQYF. CDR3 bases: TGTGCCAGCAGCCCTACTAGGACAGGGAGGACCTACGAGCAGTACTTC.

The rearrangement links TRBV9 to TRBJ2-3; D ambiguous. Between the trimmed V and J ends, which lost 2 bases and 0 bases, there was a span of 10 bases. This CDR3 region has 15 residues. Germline V lookup: CDR1 SGDLS, CDR2 YYNGEE. The CDR3 protein is CASSVGSSSTDTQYF. The CDR3 nucleotides are TGTGCCAGCAGCGTGGGCAGCTCTAGCACAGATACGCAGTATTTT.

V gene TRBV25-1 combines with J gene TRBJ1-1; tentative D call: TRBD1 (5 bases). Trimming took off 4 bases at V and 1 base at J, with 7 bases between the two ends. This CDR3 has 13 amino acids. Per germline, CDR1 MGHDK and CDR2 SYGVNS. The CDR3 spells CASSAGPNTEAFF. The CDR3 DNA sequence: TGTGCCAGCAGTGCGGGACCGAACACTGAAGCTTTCTTT.

The rearrangement links TRBV19 to TRBJ2-7, with 9 bases lining up with TRBD1. V shed 4 bases, J shed 4 bases, and the junction held 5 bases outside the gene matches. CDR3 length: 14 amino acids. Germline V gene sequence: CDR1 LNHDA, CDR2 SQIVND (reference sequence). The CDR3 DNA is TGTGCCAGTAGTAGAGGGACAGGGAATTACGAGCAGTACTTC. This codes for CASSRGTGNYEQYF.

The V call is TRBV19, the J call TRBJ2-5, with 7 positions matching TRBD1. The CDR3 totals 14 residues. V was pared by 6 bases and J by 6 bases, with 10 bases of the junction left unmatched. CDR1 and CDR2 (germline): LNHDA, SQIVND (reference sequence). The CDR3 here is CASSLNDRAKTQYF. The CDR3 region has the DNA TGTGCCAGTAGCCTGAACGACAGGGCCAAGACCCAGTACTTC.

This rearrangement joins TRBV28 to TRBJ1-1, with D unclear. V lost 6 bases and J 1 base, leaving 15 bases between the germline ends. Germline V lookup: CDR1 MDHEN, CDR2 SYDVKM. This CDR3 is built from 15 residues. For the CDR3, the DNA is TGTGCCAGCAGCACCGGGATGCTGAGGAACACTGAAGCTTTCTTT. Its protein product is CASSTGMLRNTEAFF.

V and J are TRBV5-6 and TRBJ1-5; TRBD1 aligns across 9 bases. J lost 6 bases, V lost 4 bases, and 5 bases had no gene match. Germline V gives CDR1 SGHDT, CDR2 YYEEEE. This CDR3 is built from 14 residues. Here the CDR3 reads CASSLGQGIQPQHF. The CDR3 DNA follows: TGTGCCAGCAGCCTAGGACAGGGGATTCAGCCCCAGCATTTT.

This rearrangement joins TRBV30 to TRBJ2-2; TRBD2 matches 12 bases. This CDR3 spans 15 amino acids. With 5 bases clipped from V and 6 bases from J, the junction kept 7 bases outside the gene matches. Germline V lookup: CDR1 GTSNPN, CDR2 SVGIG (reference sequence). The CDR3 DNA reads as TGTGCCTGGCGACAGACTAGCGGGGGTCCCGGGGAGCTGTTTTTT. Translating it yields CAWRQTSGGPGELFF.

The chain employs TRBV10-2 and TRBJ1-1; D call uncertain. The CDR3 length is 13 residues. V lost 7 bases to trimming and J lost 1 base, with 10 bases between them. The germline CDR1 and CDR2 sequences are WSHSY and SAAADI. The CDR3 nucleotides read TGCGCCAGCAATAAACAGCGGAACACTGAAGCTTTCTTT. Translating gives CASNKQRNTEAFF.

The genes are TRBV7-2 and TRBJ2-3, with TRBD2 matching over 10 bases. V was pared by 8 bases and J by 3 bases, with 5 bases of the junction left unmatched. The CDR3 totals 14 residues. Per germline, CDR1 SGHTA and CDR2 FQGNSA. Written as DNA, the CDR3 is TGTGCCAGCCAAGCGGGGGGGGGAACAGATACGCAGTATTTT. Its translation: CASQAGGGTDTQYF.

The chain links TRBV5-1 to TRBJ2-7; 12 positions agree with TRBD1. Germline values: CDR1 SGHRS, CDR2 YFSETQ. The CDR3 has 14 amino acids. Trimming took 4 bases from V and 4 from J; bases not matched to a gene: 3. CDR3 sequence reads: CASSPGQGAYEQYF. The CDR3 coding sequence is TGCGCCAGCAGCCCGGGACAGGGGGCTTACGAGCAGTACTTC.

V is TRBV6-1 and J is TRBJ1-1; D is perhaps TRBD1 (5 bases). Germline V gene data show CDR1 as MNHNS and CDR2 as SASEGT. With 6 bases removed from V and 10 bases from J, the gap between germline ends came to 18 bases. This CDR3 region has 13 residues. The CDR3 region has the DNA TGTGCCAGCAGGGACGGGGGGGATCGGAGAGCTTTCTTT. It yields the protein CASRDGGDRRAFF.

In its sample, this clone was seen a few times. This chain links TRBV19 with TRBJ2-2, with TRBD1 identical over 7 bases. CDR1 is LNHDA and CDR2 is SQIVND in the germline V gene (reference sequence). Trimming at V came to 3 bases and at J to 7 bases, leaving 8 bases not matched to a gene. CDR3 length: 15 residues. The CDR3 sequence is CASSISPGGIGELFF. The CDR3 region has the DNA TGTGCCAGTAGTATCTCGCCAGGGGGAATCGGGGAGCTGTTTTTT.

The chain combines TRBV28 with TRBJ2-3; 7 bases map to TRBD2. The CDR3 is made up of 16 amino acids. The germline gives CDR1 MDHEN, CDR2 SYDVKM. The V gene end was trimmed by 3 bases and the J gene end by 0 bases; junction bases not matched to a gene: 6. The DNA of the CDR3 is TGTGCCAGCAGTTTGATGTTCGGGGGGAGCACAGATACGCAGTATTTT. Its protein product is CASSLMFGGSTDTQYF.

This clone was counted once. Germline is not matched at one junction end, which may reflect a read error. The CDR3 region is CLSRGNTEAFF. The CDR3 coding sequence is TGCCTTTCGAGGGGGAACACTGAAGCTTTCTTT. The chain employs TRBV6-5 and TRBJ1-1, with D possibly matching TRBD1 (5 bases). This CDR3 region has 11 residues. Germline V CDR1 and CDR2: MNHEY, SVGAGI.

The genes are TRBV5-3 and TRBJ2-5; TRBD1 matches at 7 bases. Being an ORF, TRBV5-3 has a function that is uncertain. The J segment lost 1 base and the V segment lost 6 bases, leaving 6 bases of the junction unmatched. CDR3 size: 14 residues. The CDR3 sequence: CARKGYRGQETQYF. CDR3 nucleotides: TGTGCCAGAAAAGGGTACAGGGGCCAAGAGACCCAGTACTTC.

The CDR3 DNA follows: TGTGCCAGCAGTATCTATGGGGGAGACTACAATGAGCAGTTCTTC. It translates to CASSIYGGDYNEQFF. V and J are TRBV25-1 and TRBJ2-1, with D perhaps assigned TRBD1 or TRBD2 (5 bases each). Between the trimmed V and J ends, which lost 5 bases and 3 bases, there was a span of 14 bases. The CDR3 loop spans 15 amino acids. Germline lookup yields CDR1 MGHDK and CDR2 SYGVNS.

J is TRBJ1-1 and V is TRBV4-1; perhaps TRBD1 as D (5 bases). The germline V gene has CDR1 MGHRA and CDR2 YSYEKL. This CDR3 is 16 amino acids long. Trimming removed 0 bases at V and 8 bases at J, with 19 bases between. CDR3: CASSQDVGQGTREAFF. The CDR3 nucleotides are TGCGCCAGCAGCCAAGATGTCGGGCAGGGCACTAGAGAAGCTTTCTTT.

The rearrangement joins TRBV5-4 to TRBJ2-7; D is unclear. Germline CDR1 SGHNT, CDR2 YYREEE (reference sequence). Trimming left V 2 bases short and J 1 base short, with 13 bases between. The CDR3 has 15 residues. The CDR3 region is CASSLGPGSSYEQYF. The CDR3 bases are TGTGCCAGCAGCTTAGGGCCCGGCAGTTCCTACGAGCAGTACTTC.

The V call is TRBV28, the J call TRBJ2-1; the match to TRBD1 covers 10 bases. The CDR3 has 20 residues. V lost 3 bases and J lost 1; bases outside the gene matches: 15. Germline CDR1 is MDHEN and CDR2 is SYDVKM. The CDR3 DNA reads as TGTGCCAGCAGTTTTGATATGACAGGGGGCTCCGCAAATTCCTACAATGAGCAGTTCTTC. Amino acid sequence: CASSFDMTGGSANSYNEQFF. The complete variable domain, with remaining parts taken from reference TRBV28 and TRBJ2-1, reads DVKVTQSSRYLVKRTGEKVFLECVQDMDHENMFWYRQDPGLGLRLIYFSYDVKMKEKGDIPEGYSVSREKKERFSLILESASTNQTSMYLCASSFDMTGGSANSYNEQFFGPGTRLTVL.

This clone was recorded a few times. This rearrangement joins TRBV7-3 to TRBJ2-7; TRBD1 agrees at 7 bases. Germline values: CDR1 SGHTA, CDR2 FQGTGA. The CDR3 covers 14 residues. With V trimmed by 5 bases and J by 9 bases, 13 bases remained unmatched. In nucleotides, the CDR3 is TGTGCCAGCAGCCCTACCGGGACAGATGGCGCGCAGTACTTC. Its protein is CASSPTGTDGAQYF.

Points on this clone: Given a much more abundant clone one base away, this may be a read error. This chain uses TRBV19 with TRBJ1-2; D is perhaps TRBD1 (5 bases). The length of the CDR3 is 14 residues. Germline lookup yields CDR1 LNHDA and CDR2 SQIVND (reference sequence). V dropped 3 bases and J dropped 5 bases, with 13 bases sitting between them. CDR3 sequence (DNA): TGTGCCAGTAGTATGGGGCCGGACCCTTATGGCTACACCTTC. This gives the protein CASSMGPDPYGYTF.

The chain couples TRBV5-4 to TRBJ2-7, with TRBD1 matching over 9 bases. This CDR3 contains 15 residues. In germline, CDR1 is SGHNT, CDR2 YYREEE (reference sequence). V shed 7 bases, J shed 2 bases, and the junction held 10 bases outside the gene matches. In DNA, the CDR3 is TGTGCCAGCTCCAGAAGGGACAGGGTCGCCTACGAGCAGTACTTC. Amino acid sequence: CASSRRDRVAYEQYF.

The chain has TRBV11-3 and TRBJ2-2; D perhaps matches TRBD2 (5 bases). V was pared by 4 bases and J by 6 bases, with 6 bases between. CDR1 and CDR2 from the germline V gene are SGHNT and YENEEA. The CDR3 is made up of 12 amino acids. CDR3 nucleotide sequence: TGTGCCAGCAGCTGGACTCCCGGGGAGCTGTTTTTT. It codes for CASSWTPGELFF.